Ten or more counts support the clone carrying this T cell receptor beta chain. Its antigen remains unknown. A single record per CDR3 protein comes from TCRdb applying MiXCR to the 5' RACE reads. The sample carries 250,000 to 350,000 distinct CDR3 sequences, around 9.3% recorded once. The data are from a study of T cells after yellow fever vaccination. Findings and caveats of the study: CD4 and CD8 compartments shared a small share of clonotypes. From the bulk population, abundant clonotypes could contaminate and appear within FACS-sorted repertoires.

Trimming shortened V by 4 bases and J by 0 bases, and 14 bases separated the two germline ends. The germline V gene has CDR1 SGHRS and CDR2 YFSETQ. The CDR3 is 15 amino acids. Specimen: CD4+ T cells sorted from PBMCs, collected 5 days after the yellow fever booster vaccination. V usage is TRBV5-1 and J usage is TRBJ2-7; D could derive from TRBD1 or TRBD2 (5 bases each). The sequence derives from a man aged 18 to 30 who received the YFV17D yellow fever vaccine. The CDR3 DNA reads TGCGCCAGCAGCCCCACCGGGGCCAGCTCCTACGAGCAGTACTTC. This gives the protein CASSPTGASSYEQYF.